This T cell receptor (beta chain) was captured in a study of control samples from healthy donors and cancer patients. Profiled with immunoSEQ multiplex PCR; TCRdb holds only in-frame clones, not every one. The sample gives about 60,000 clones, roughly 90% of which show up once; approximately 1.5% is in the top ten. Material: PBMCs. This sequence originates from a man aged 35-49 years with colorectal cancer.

The CDR3 is CASSALAGASTDTQYF. DNA for the CDR3: TGTGCCAGCAGCGCCCTAGCGGGGGCCAGCACAGATACGCAGTATTTT. V and J are TRBV9 and TRBJ2-3; 10 bases are shared with TRBD2. The V gene end was trimmed by 3 bases and the J gene end by 0 bases; junction bases not matched to a gene: 4. CDR1 and CDR2 (germline): SGDLS, YYNGEE. The CDR3 is made up of 16 amino acids.